This passage covers 7 T cell receptor beta chains from one sample sequenced in a study of regulatory T cells in long-lasting Graves disease. The time point here: newly diagnosed GD, antithyroid drugs for less than 3 months. PBMCs were the source of the RNA used for TCR sequencing. According to the study, TCR beta libraries were built with iRepertoire HTBI primers and CDR3-region Arm-PCR. TCRdb reanalysed the multiplex PCR reads using MiXCR and keeps one entry per CDR3 protein. Of around 450,000 distinct CDR3 sequences listed, 14% to 15% were seen once; the top ten hold over 15%. These data also featured in a second study, about T cells in Graves' hyperthyroidism and ophthalmopathy.

The specimen comprised peripheral blood mononuclear cells (PBMCs), sampled at new diagnosis, from a patient treated with antithyroid drugs. These receptors originate from a young woman with Graves disease.

The gene calls are TRBV12-3 or TRBV12-4 and TRBJ2-1, with 10 bases that match TRBD2. With 3 bases clipped from V and 8 bases from J, the junction kept 7 bases outside the gene matches. The CDR3 spans 15 residues. The DNA of the CDR3 is TGTGCCAGCAGTTTCGCTAGCGGGAGTGTCTATGAGCAGTTCTTC. Amino acids: CASSFASGSVYEQFF.

The chain employs TRBV12-3 or TRBV12-4 and TRBJ1-1; TRBD1 might be the D (6 bases). V was pared by 5 bases and J by 1 base, with 17 bases between. CDR3 length: 16 amino acids. CDR3 DNA: TGTGCCAGCAGTACACCATCGGGACACAAGAACACTGAAGCTTTCTTT. Encoded protein: CASSTPSGHKNTEAFF.

This clonotype was counted many times. This chain uses TRBV5-1 with TRBJ2-7; D call uncertain. The germline V gene has CDR1 SGHRS and CDR2 YFSETQ. Trimming took off 5 bases at V and 2 bases at J, with 11 bases between the two ends. The CDR3 has 13 amino acids. The CDR3 region is CASSLTRTYEQYF. CDR3 coding DNA: TGCGCCAGCAGTCTAACACGGACCTACGAGCAGTACTTC.

This clonotype has just a few counts. The chain joins TRBV6-1 to TRBJ2-6; D gene uncertain. This CDR3 comprises 15 residues. V shed 5 bases and J shed 0 bases, with 8 bases lying between them. Germline V gene sequence: CDR1 MNHNS, CDR2 SASEGT. CDR3 protein: CASSRTLSGANVLTF. The DNA of the CDR3 is TGTGCCAGCAGTCGGACGCTCTCTGGGGCCAACGTCCTGACTTTC.

This clonotype was counted many times. The chain is built from TRBV20-1 and TRBJ2-7; 12 bases are shared with TRBD1. The CDR3 is 14 residues long. Trimming at V came to 6 bases and at J to 4 bases, leaving 7 bases not matched to a gene. CDR1 is DFQATT, CDR2 SNEGSKA, per germline (reference sequence). Here the CDR3 reads CSAPPGQGAYEQYF. Written as DNA, the CDR3 is TGCAGTGCCCCACCGGGACAGGGGGCATACGAGCAGTACTTC.

Regarding this clonotype: A much larger clone is a single base away; this may be a read error. The V call is TRBV3-1, the J call TRBJ2-5, with 8 bases matching TRBD2. Germline V gene lookup returns CDR1 LGHDT and CDR2 YNNKEL (reference sequence). There are 15 residues in the CDR3. With V trimmed by 3 bases and J by 3 bases, 6 bases remained unmatched. The CDR3 protein is CASSHQLAEEETQYF. In DNA, the CDR3 is TGTGCCAGCAGCCACCAACTAGCGGAGGAAGAGACCCAGTACTTC.

This clonotype was detected ten times or more. The CDR3 DNA reads as TGTGCCAGCAGCGCTCACCCCACCTACGAGCAGTACTTC. Translated, it gives CASSAHPTYEQYF. V and J are TRBV7-2 and TRBJ2-7; D remains ambiguous. The CDR3 runs to 13 residues. The V end lost 5 bases, the J end lost 2 bases, and 10 bases lay between the germline ends. CDR1 is SGHTA, CDR2 FQGNSA, per germline.